The count of the clone carrying this TCR beta chain is one. Its target is unknown. Random hexamers served to reverse transcribe about 0.5 to 1 ug RNA. TCR beta CDR3 was amplified by immunoSEQ covering 54 Vbeta and 13 Jbeta. TCRdb ran MiXCR on the immunoSEQ multiplex PCR reads and lists one entry per CDR3 protein. The sample has approximately 100,000 distinct CDR3 sequences; roughly 95% are singletons. This record comes from a study of CD8 T cells in Susac syndrome. Broader study findings: The study recognized that the number of individuals in its TCR sequencing and HLA analysis was relatively small.

This CDR3 is built from 15 residues. V was pared by 8 bases and J by 1 base, with 8 bases of the junction left unmatched. This clonotype was sampled from a human donor in good health. Sequencing input: CD4+ T cells from PBMCs. The V call is TRBV12-3 or TRBV12-4, the J call TRBJ1-2; 9 nucleotides agree with TRBD1. DNA for the CDR3: TGTGCCAGCGTGCCGGGACAGGGCTTTAACTATGGCTACACCTTC. It specifies CASVPGQGFNYGYTF.